Here is one TCR beta chain with its context. The antigen remains undetermined. The data stem from a study of OX40 agonist ivuxolimab in advanced cancers. At the level of the study: Patients enrolled in dose escalation were diagnosed with hepatocellular carcinoma, melanoma, renal cell or head and neck cancer. Earlier treatment with anti-PD-1, anti-PD-L1 or anti-CTLA-4 was permitted, and over 35% had received some. Study-wide findings and caveats: On average, a greater number of expanded clones characterised CD8+ T cells relative to CD4+. Blood T cells, both CD4+ and CD8+, expanded clonally by week 6 at 0.1 to 3.0 mg/kg.

Sequencing was performed with immunoSEQ multiplex PCR; in TCRdb, only in-frame clones are kept and a portion is missing. The table includes approximately 50,000 clones, over 80% detected once. This CDR3 spans 18 amino acids. Germline V lookup: CDR1 MDHEN, CDR2 SYDVKM. The V and J ends lost 4 bases and 0 bases respectively, with 22 bases between them. The chain is built from TRBV28 and TRBJ2-7, with a tentative D call TRBD2 (6 bases). The source material was CD4+ or CD8+ T cells sorted from blood, sampled in a trial of the OX40 agonist ivuxolimab. This clonotype originated in an adult with an advanced solid tumor such as melanoma, head and neck, liver or kidney cancer. CDR3 residues: CASSSSPGLGSSSYEQYF. The CDR3 bases are TGTGCCAGCAGTTCTTCACCGGGACTGGGATCAAGCTCCTACGAGCAGTACTTC. The complete variable domain, with remaining parts taken from reference TRBV28 and TRBJ2-7, reads DVKVTQSSRYLVKRTGEKVFLECVQDMDHENMFWYRQDPGLGLRLIYFSYDVKMKEKGDIPEGYSVSREKKERFSLILESASTNQTSMYLCASSSSPGLGSSSYEQYFGPGTRLTVT.